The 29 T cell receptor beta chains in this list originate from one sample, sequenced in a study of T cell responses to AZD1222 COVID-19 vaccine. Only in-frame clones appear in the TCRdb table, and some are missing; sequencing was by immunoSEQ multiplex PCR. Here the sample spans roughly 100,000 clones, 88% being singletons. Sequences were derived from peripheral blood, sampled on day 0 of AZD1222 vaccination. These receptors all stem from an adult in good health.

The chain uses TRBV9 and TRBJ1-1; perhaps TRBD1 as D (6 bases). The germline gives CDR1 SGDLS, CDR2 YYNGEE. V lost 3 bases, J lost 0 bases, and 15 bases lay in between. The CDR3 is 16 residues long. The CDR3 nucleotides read TGTGCCAGCAGCGCCCGGGACAAGGCCATGAACACTGAAGCTTTCTTT. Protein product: CASSARDKAMNTEAFF.

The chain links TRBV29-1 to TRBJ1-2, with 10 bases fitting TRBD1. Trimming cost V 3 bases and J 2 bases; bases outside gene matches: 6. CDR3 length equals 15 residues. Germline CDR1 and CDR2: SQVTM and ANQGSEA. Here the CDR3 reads CSVERQGARNYGYTF. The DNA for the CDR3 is TGCAGCGTTGAGAGACAGGGGGCGCGGAACTATGGCTACACCTTC.

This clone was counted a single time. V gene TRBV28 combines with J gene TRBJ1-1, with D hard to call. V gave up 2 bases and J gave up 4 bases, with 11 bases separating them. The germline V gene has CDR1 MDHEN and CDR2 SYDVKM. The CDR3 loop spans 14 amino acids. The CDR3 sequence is CASSLRGFGTEAFF. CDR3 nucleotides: TGTGCCAGCAGTTTACGGGGTTTTGGCACTGAAGCTTTCTTT.

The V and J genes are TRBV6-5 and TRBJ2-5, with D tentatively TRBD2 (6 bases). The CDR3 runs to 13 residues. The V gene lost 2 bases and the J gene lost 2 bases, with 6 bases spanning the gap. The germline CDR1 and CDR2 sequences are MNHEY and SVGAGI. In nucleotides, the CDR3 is TGTGCCAGCAGTTACGGAGGGCAAGAGACCCAGTACTTC. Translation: CASSYGGQETQYF.

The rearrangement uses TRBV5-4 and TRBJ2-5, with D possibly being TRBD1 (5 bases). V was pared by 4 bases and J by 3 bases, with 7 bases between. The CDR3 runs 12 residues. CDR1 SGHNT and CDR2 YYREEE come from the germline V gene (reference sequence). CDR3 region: CASSPREETQYF. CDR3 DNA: TGTGCCAGCAGCCCCAGGGAAGAGACCCAGTACTTC.

CDR3 sequence: CASSENPGQGASGNTIYF. CDR3 DNA sequence: TGCGCCAGCAGCGAGAACCCTGGACAGGGGGCCTCTGGAAACACCATATATTTT. V usage is TRBV5-1 and J usage is TRBJ1-3; 11 bases agree with TRBD1. Losses at the gene ends were 4 bases for V and 0 bases for J; bases not matched to a gene: 9. Looked up from germline, CDR1 is SGHRS and CDR2 is YFSETQ. The CDR3 has 18 amino acids.

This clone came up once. CDR3 sequence (DNA): TGTGCCAGCAGCAAGATCGGGGGGTTTAATTCACCCCTCCACTTT. This translates into CASSKIGGFNSPLHF. This chain joins TRBV7-9 and TRBJ1-6; D is perhaps TRBD1 (5 bases). CDR1 and CDR2 (germline): SEHNR, FQNEAQ (reference sequence). The CDR3 is 15 residues long. V gave up 5 bases and J gave up 6 bases, with 14 bases separating them.

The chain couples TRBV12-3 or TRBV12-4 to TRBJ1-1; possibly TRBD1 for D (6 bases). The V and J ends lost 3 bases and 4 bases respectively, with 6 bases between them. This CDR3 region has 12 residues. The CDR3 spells CASSFRGTEAFF. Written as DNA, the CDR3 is TGTGCCAGCAGTTTCAGGGGCACTGAAGCTTTCTTT.

The CDR3 sequence is CASSLAVAGRETQYF. CDR3 nucleotide sequence: TGTGCCAGCAGCTTAGCTGTAGCGGGCCGGGAGACCCAGTACTTC. The J gene is TRBJ2-5, the V gene TRBV7-2; 7 nucleotides match TRBD2. V was pared by 0 bases and J by 5 bases, with 6 bases of the junction left unmatched. This CDR3 is 15 amino acids long. Looked up from germline, CDR1 is SGHTA and CDR2 is FQGNSA.

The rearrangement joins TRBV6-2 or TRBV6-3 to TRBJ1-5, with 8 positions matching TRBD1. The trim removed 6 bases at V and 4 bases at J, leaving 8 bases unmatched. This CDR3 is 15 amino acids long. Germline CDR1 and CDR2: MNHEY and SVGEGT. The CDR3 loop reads CASSPGGRVNQPQHF. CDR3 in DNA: TGTGCCAGCAGCCCAGGGGGCAGGGTAAATCAGCCCCAGCATTTT.

CDR3 coding DNA: TGTGCCAGTACCACCCCGACAGGGGGATACGATGAGCAGTTCTTC. It encodes CASTTPTGGYDEQFF. The V and J genes are TRBV19 and TRBJ2-1, with TRBD1 matching 9 bases. The CDR3 has 15 amino acids. The germline gives CDR1 LNHDA, CDR2 SQIVND (reference sequence). V gave up 7 bases and J gave up 8 bases; unmatched junction bases: 12.

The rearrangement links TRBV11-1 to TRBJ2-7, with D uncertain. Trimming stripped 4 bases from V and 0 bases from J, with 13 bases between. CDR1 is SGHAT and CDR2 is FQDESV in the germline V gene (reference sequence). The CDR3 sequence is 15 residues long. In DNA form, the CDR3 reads TGTGCCAGCAGCTCCGGACCTTCACTCTCCTACGAGCAGTACTTC. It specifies CASSSGPSLSYEQYF.

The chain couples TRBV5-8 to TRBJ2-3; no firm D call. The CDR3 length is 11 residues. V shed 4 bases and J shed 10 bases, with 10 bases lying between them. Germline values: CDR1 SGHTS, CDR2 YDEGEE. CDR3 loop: CASSRGVAQYF. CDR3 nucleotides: TGTGCCAGCAGCAGAGGTGTAGCGCAGTATTTT. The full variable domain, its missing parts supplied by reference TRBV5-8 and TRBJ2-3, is EAGVTQSPTHLIKTRGQQATLRCSPISGHTSVYWYQQALGLGLQFLLWYDEGEERNRGNFPPRFSGRQFPNYSSELNVNALELEDSALYLCASSRGVAQYFGPGTRLTVL.

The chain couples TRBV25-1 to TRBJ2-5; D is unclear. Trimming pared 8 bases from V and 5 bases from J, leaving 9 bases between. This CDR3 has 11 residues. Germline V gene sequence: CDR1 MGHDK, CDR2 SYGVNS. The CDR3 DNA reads TGTGCCAGCGGGCCCAGGGAGACCCAGTACTTC. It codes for CASGPRETQYF.

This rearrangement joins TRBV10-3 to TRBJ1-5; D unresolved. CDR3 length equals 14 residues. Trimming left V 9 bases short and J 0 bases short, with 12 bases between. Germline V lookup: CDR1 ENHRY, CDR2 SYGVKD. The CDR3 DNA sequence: TGTGCCATAGCAGAGGAATATAGCAATCAGCCCCAGCATTTT. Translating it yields CAIAEEYSNQPQHF.

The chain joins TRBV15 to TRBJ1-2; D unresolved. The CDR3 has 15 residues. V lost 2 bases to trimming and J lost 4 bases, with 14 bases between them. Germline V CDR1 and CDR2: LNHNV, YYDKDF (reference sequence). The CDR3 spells CATSRSRTESYGYTF. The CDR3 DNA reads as TGTGCCACCAGCAGATCCCGGACCGAAAGCTATGGCTACACCTTC.

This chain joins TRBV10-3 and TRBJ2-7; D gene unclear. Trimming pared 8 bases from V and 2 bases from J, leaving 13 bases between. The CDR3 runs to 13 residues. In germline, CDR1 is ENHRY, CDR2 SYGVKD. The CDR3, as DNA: TGTGCCATCCAAGGCAGGCTTGCCTACGAGCAGTACTTC. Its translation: CAIQGRLAYEQYF.

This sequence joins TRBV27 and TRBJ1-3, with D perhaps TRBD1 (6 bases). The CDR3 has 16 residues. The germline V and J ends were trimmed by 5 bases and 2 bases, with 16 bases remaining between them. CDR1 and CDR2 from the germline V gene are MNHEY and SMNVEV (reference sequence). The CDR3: CASSRTRGTAGNTIYF. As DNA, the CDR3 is TGTGCCAGCAGTAGGACCAGGGGCACGGCTGGAAACACCATATATTTT.

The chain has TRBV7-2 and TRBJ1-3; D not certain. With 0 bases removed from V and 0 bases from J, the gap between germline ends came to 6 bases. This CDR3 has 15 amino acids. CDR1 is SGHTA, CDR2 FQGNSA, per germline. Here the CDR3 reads CASSLAVYSGNTIYF. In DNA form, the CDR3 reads TGTGCCAGCAGCTTAGCGGTATACTCTGGAAACACCATATATTTT. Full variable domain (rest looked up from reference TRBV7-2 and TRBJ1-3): GAGVSQSPSNKVTEKGKDVELRCDPISGHTALYWYRQSLGQGLEFLIYFQGNSAPDKSGLPSDRFSAERTGGSVSTLTIQRTQQEDSAVYLCASSLAVYSGNTIYFGEGSWLTVV.

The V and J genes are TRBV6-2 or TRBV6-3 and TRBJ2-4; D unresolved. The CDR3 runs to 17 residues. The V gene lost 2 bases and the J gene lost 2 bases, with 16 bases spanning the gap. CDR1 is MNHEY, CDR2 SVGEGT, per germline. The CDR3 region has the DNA TGTGCCAGCAGTTACCTCTACAGAACGGTCACCAAAAACATTCAGTACTTC. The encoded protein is CASSYLYRTVTKNIQYF.

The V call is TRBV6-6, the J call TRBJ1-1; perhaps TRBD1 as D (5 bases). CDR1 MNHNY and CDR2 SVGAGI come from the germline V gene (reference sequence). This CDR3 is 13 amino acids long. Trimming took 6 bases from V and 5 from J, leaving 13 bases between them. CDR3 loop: CASRKGEETEAFF. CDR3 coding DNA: TGTGCCAGCAGAAAAGGGGAGGAAACTGAAGCTTTCTTT.

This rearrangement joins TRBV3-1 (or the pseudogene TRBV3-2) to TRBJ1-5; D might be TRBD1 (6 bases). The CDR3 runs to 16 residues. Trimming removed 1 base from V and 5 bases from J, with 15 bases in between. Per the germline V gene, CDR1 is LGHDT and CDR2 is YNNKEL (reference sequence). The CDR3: CASSQGSRGTDQPQHF. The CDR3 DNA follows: TGTGCCAGCAGCCAAGGGAGCAGGGGCACGGATCAGCCCCAGCATTTT.

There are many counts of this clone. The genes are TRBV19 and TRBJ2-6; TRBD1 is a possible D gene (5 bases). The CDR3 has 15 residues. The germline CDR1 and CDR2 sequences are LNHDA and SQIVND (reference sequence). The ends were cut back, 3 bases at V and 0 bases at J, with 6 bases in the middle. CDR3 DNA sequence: TGTGCCAGTAGTATCGACAGCTCTGGGGCCAACGTCCTGACTTTC. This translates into CASSIDSSGANVLTF.

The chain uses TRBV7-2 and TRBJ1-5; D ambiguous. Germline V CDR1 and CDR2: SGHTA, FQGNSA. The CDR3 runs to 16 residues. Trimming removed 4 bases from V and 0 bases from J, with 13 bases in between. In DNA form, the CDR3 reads TGTGCCAGCAGCTACGCAGGAGCGGGTAGCAATCAGCCCCAGCATTTT. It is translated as CASSYAGAGSNQPQHF. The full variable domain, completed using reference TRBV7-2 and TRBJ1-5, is GAGVSQSPSNKVTEKGKDVELRCDPISGHTALYWYRQSLGQGLEFLIYFQGNSAPDKSGLPSDRFSAERTGGSVSTLTIQRTQQEDSAVYLCASSYAGAGSNQPQHFGDGTRLSIL.

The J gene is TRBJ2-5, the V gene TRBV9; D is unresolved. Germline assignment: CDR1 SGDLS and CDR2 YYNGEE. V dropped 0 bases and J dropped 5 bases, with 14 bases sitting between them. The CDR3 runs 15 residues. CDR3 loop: CASSVGSVAGETQYF. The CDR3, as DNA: TGTGCCAGCAGCGTAGGGTCGGTGGCCGGGGAGACCCAGTACTTC.

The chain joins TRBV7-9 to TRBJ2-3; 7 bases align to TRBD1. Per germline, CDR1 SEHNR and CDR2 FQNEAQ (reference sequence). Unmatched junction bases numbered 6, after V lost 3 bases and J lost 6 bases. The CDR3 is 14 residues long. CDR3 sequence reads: CASSLTGSRDTQYF. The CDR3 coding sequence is TGTGCCAGCAGCTTGACAGGGTCCAGGGATACGCAGTATTTT.

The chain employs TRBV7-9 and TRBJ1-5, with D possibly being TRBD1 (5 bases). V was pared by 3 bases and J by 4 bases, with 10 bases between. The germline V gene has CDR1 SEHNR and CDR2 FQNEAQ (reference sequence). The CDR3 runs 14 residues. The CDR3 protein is CASSFGGWNQPQHF. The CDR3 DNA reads TGTGCCAGCAGCTTCGGGGGGTGGAATCAGCCCCAGCATTTT.

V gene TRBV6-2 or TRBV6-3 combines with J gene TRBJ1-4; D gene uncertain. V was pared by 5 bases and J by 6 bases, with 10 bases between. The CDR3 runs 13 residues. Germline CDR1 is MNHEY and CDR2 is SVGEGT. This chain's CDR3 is CASSKTGDEKLFF. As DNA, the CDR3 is TGTGCCAGCAGTAAGACCGGGGATGAAAAACTGTTTTTT.

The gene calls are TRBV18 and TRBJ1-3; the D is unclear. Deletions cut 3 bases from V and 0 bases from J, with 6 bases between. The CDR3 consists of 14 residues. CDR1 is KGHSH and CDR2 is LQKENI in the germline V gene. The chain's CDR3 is CASSPGFSGNTIYF. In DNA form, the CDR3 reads TGTGCCAGCTCACCCGGGTTCTCTGGAAACACCATATATTTT.